The next 24 T cell receptor delta chains were all read from a single sample in a study of gamma-delta T cells after stem cell transplantation. TCRdb processed the RT-PCR reads again with the CATT caller. The sample carries about 1,700 delta-chain clones, approximately 2.4% recorded once. Sample: gamma-delta T cells. The source is a human donor. It is not recorded whose cells these are; they may come from a transplant donor.

In its sample, this clone ranks as large. Other DNA sequences from this sample encode an identical CDR3 as well. CDR3 in amino acids: CACDLISSALLGDTRGTDKLIF. The CDR3 DNA reads TGTGCCTGTGACCTAATTTCTTCCGCTCTACTGGGGGATACAAGGGGCACCGATAAACTCATCTTT. The chain recombines TRDV2 with TRDJ1; 12 nucleotides line up with TRDD3. V trimming: 3 bases; J trimming: 1 base; junction bases outside the gene matches: 23. Germline V gene data show CDR1 as GEAIGNYY and CDR2 as EKD. The CDR3 length is 22 residues.

This clone has a count of ten or more. The protein in TCRdb stems from a much larger clone and differs at residue 3 from this DNA's translation, likely a read error; here the protein is translated from the DNA. The chain is built from TRDV2 and TRDJ1; 10 nucleotides agree with TRDD3. This CDR3 is built from 20 residues. Germline V lookup: CDR1 GEAIGNYY, CDR2 EKD. The CDR3 is CARDSMLTGGSPQEADKLIF. CDR3 DNA sequence: TGTGCCCGTGACTCGATGCTTACTGGGGGATCACCCCAGGAGGCCGATAAACTCATCTTT.

This clone was counted only a few times. TCRdb pairs this DNA with a much larger clone's protein that differs at residue 11, likely a read error; the protein shown was translated from the DNA. V and J are TRDV2 and TRDJ1; no clear D gene. Germline lookup yields CDR1 GEAIGNYY and CDR2 EKD. The CDR3 has 15 residues. CDR3 in amino acids: CACDTLQLQTGKLIF. CDR3 nucleotides: TGTGCCTGTGACACTCTGCAATTGCAGACCGGTAAACTCATCTTT.

At least ten counts were recorded for this clone. A read error is likely here: a far larger clone is one base away. The chain couples TRDV2 to TRDJ1; 9 nucleotides align to TRDD3. The CDR3 totals 25 residues. Germline V gene lookup returns CDR1 GEAIGNYY and CDR2 EKD. The CDR3 nucleotides read TGTGCCTGTGGCACCCTGGTATCTGGGGGATCATCTCCCAGTCAGGAGGCTAATTACACCGATAAACTCATCTTT. Its translation is CACGTLVSGGSSPSQEANYTDKLIF.

This clone is medium-sized. A far larger clone lies a single base away; this is likely a read error. Distinct nucleotide sequences in the sample also encode this CDR3. The V call is TRDV2, the J call TRDJ1; 13 nucleotides match TRDD3. CDR3 size: 18 residues. Germline V lookup: CDR1 GEAIGNYY, CDR2 EKD. CDR3 region: CACDALLGDTRGTDKLIF. DNA of the CDR3: TGTGCCTGTGACGCCCTACTGGGGGATACGCGAGGGACCGATAAGCTCATCTTT.

Remarks on this clone: A far larger clone is one nucleotide away, so this likely arose from a read error. This specimen includes other DNA sequences encoding the same CDR3. The chain couples TRDV2 to TRDJ1; a possible D gene is TRDD3 (6 bases). There are 16 residues in the CDR3. Trimming took off 1 base at V and 12 bases at J, with 26 bases between the two ends. Per germline, CDR1 GEAIGNYY and CDR2 EKD. Here the CDR3 reads CACDTLGDGGDKRIIF. In DNA form, the CDR3 reads TGTGCCTGTGACACGCTAGGGGATGGGGGCGATAAAAGGATCATCTTT.

This clone was found a few times. A far larger clone is off by one base, so a read error is likely. Other DNA sequences from this sample encode an identical CDR3 as well. The rearrangement uses TRDV2 and TRDJ1; 10 positions agree with TRDD3. Trimming at V came to 1 base and at J to 5 bases, leaving 15 bases not matched to a gene. Germline values: CDR1 GEAIGNYY, CDR2 EKD. CDR3 length: 18 residues. CDR3 sequence: CACDTVLGGYGSTDKLIF. CDR3 bases: TGTGCCTGTGACACTGTACTCGGGGGATACGGGTCCACTGATAAACTCATCTTT.

Comments on this clone: A far larger clone is just one base off, so this is likely a read error. This sample also contains other DNA sequences that code for the same CDR3. The chain carries TRDV2 and TRDJ3, with TRDD3 matching 7 bases. The germline gives CDR1 GEAIGNYY, CDR2 EKD. This CDR3 spans 21 amino acids. CDR3 in amino acids: CACDTTGTGDPNPWDTRQMFF. CDR3 bases: TGTGCCTGTGACACCACCGGTACTGGGGACCCAAACCCCTGGGACACTCGACAGATGTTTTTC.

This clone showed up just a few times. Translating this DNA gives a protein that differs at residue 13 from the TCRdb one, which belongs to a much larger clone; a read error is likely, and the protein shown is this translation. The V and J genes are TRDV2 and TRDJ1, with TRDD3 matching 13 bases. The germline V gene has CDR1 GEAIGNYY and CDR2 EKD. This CDR3 spans 18 amino acids. V lost 3 bases, J lost 3 bases, and 12 bases stayed unmatched. CDR3 in amino acids: CACDSVLGDTLHADKLIF. The CDR3 DNA is TGTGCCTGTGACTCAGTACTGGGGGATACGCTGCACGCCGATAAACTCATCTTT.

This clone appeared a few times. A read error is likely here: a far larger clone is one base away. Other DNA sequences from this sample encode an identical CDR3 as well. This sequence joins TRDV2 and TRDJ1; 7 nucleotides agree with TRDD3. Looked up from germline, CDR1 is GEAIGNYY and CDR2 is EKD. The CDR3 extends over 14 amino acids. The CDR3: CACDTLGVDDKLIF. The CDR3 nucleotides are TGTGCCTGTGACACTCTGGGGGTTGATGATAAACTTATCTTT.

As to this clone: TCRdb assigns this DNA the protein of a much larger clone, which departs from its translation at residue 10; this likely reflects a read error, and the protein shown comes from translating the DNA. The rearrangement links TRDV2 to TRDJ1, with 9 bases aligning to TRDD2. Trimming took 0 bases from V and 4 from J; bases not matched to a gene: 17. Germline CDR1 and CDR2: GEAIGNYY and EKD. This CDR3 spans 19 amino acids. CDR3 nucleotides: TGTGCCTGTGACACCCACCTTCCTACAACCCGTGGGGACTACGATAAACTCATCTTT. As protein: CACDTHLPTTRGDYDKLIF.

There are a few counts of this clone. TCRdb has a much larger clone's protein, which differs at residue 8 from the translation of this DNA, likely because of a read error; what is shown is the protein translated from the DNA. The rearrangement links TRDV2 to TRDJ1; TRDD3 is a possible D gene (5 bases). CDR3 length equals 16 residues. The germline CDR1 and CDR2 sequences are GEAIGNYY and EKD. Trimming cost V 3 bases and J 3 bases, with 19 bases left between them. This chain's CDR3 is CACDPVGAGRSDKLIF. In DNA form, the CDR3 reads TGTGCCTGTGACCCGGTGGGCGCGGGGAGATCCGATAAACTCATCTTT.

In regard to this clone: TCRdb pairs this DNA with a much larger clone's protein that differs at residue 18, likely a read error; the protein shown was translated from the DNA. The V call is TRDV2, the J call TRDJ1, with 13 positions matching TRDD3. CDR3 length: 20 amino acids. CDR1 GEAIGNYY and CDR2 EKD come from the germline V gene. Here the CDR3 reads CACDTVPTGGYDKYTDKPIF. As DNA, the CDR3 is TGTGCCTGTGACACGGTCCCTACTGGGGGATACGATAAGTACACCGATAAACCCATCTTT.

By sample fraction, this clone is medium-sized. With only one base between it and a far larger clone, this is likely a read error. This sample includes further DNA sequences coding for the same CDR3. V usage is TRDV2 and J usage is TRDJ1; 7 nucleotides line up with TRDD3. The CDR3 runs to 14 residues. From germline, CDR1 is GEAIGNYY and CDR2 EKD. The CDR3 spells CACDTLGVDDKLIF. The DNA for the CDR3 is TGTGCCTGCGACACTCTGGGGGTTGATGATAAACTCATCTTT.

On this clone: The TCRdb record carries a much larger clone's protein, which differs from this DNA's translation at residue 5; a read error is the likely cause, and the protein listed here is the DNA translation. The V call is TRDV2, the J call TRDJ1; 11 bases match TRDD3. CDR1 is GEAIGNYY, CDR2 EKD, per germline. The CDR3 is made up of 18 amino acids. The V segment lost 3 bases and the J segment 2 bases; nucleotides outside the gene matches: 13. The CDR3 loop reads CACDSVDHGGYATDKLIF. CDR3 DNA: TGTGCCTGTGACTCCGTGGACCATGGGGGATACGCTACCGATAAACTCATCTTT.

Regarding this clone: TCRdb has a much larger clone's protein, which differs at residue 3 from the translation of this DNA, likely because of a read error; what is shown is the protein translated from the DNA. This chain uses TRDV2 with TRDJ1; 13 nucleotides match TRDD3. Germline CDR1 is GEAIGNYY and CDR2 is EKD. CDR3 length: 20 amino acids. CDR3 bases: TGTGCCTGGGACACTCTACTGGGGGATACGCGAGTTGCCCACACCGATAAACTCATCTTT. Amino acids: CAWDTLLGDTRVAHTDKLIF.

This clone was detected ten times or more. This likely reflects a read error, since a far larger clone is one base away. The rearrangement uses TRDV2 and TRDJ1; 13 nucleotides line up with TRDD3. This CDR3 contains 16 residues. The junction had 12 bases not matched to a gene; V was cut back by 3 bases and J by 9 bases. Germline V lookup: CDR1 GEAIGNYY, CDR2 EKD. The CDR3 nucleotides read TGTGCCTGTGACTCCGTACTGGGGGATACGCGAGCGGAACTCATCTTT. Amino acid sequence: CACDSVLGDTRAELIF.

The sample holds a few counts of this clone. The protein held in TCRdb is that of a much larger clone and does not match this DNA's translation at residue 10, likely because of a read error; the protein shown is translated from the DNA. V and J are TRDV2 and TRDJ1, with 10 bases that match TRDD3. J lost 3 bases, V lost 3 bases, and 12 bases had no gene match. The CDR3 spans 17 residues. Germline loops: CDR1 GEAIGNYY, CDR2 EKD. The CDR3 sequence: CACDPLLGDCGADKLIF. The DNA for the CDR3 is TGTGCCTGTGACCCTCTACTGGGGGATTGTGGCGCCGATAAACTCATCTTT.

This clone occurred a few times. With a far larger clone one base away, a read error is the likely cause. At the DNA level, this CDR3 is encoded by other sequences in the same sample as well. J is TRDJ1 and V is TRDV2, with 11 bases matching TRDD3. The CDR3 contains 16 residues. Germline V CDR1 and CDR2: GEAIGNYY, EKD. CDR3 loop: CACDTLGDTSSDKLIF. The CDR3 DNA reads TGTGCCTGTGACACCCTGGGGGATACAAGCAGCGATAAGCTCATCTTT.

Remarks on this clone: It differs at one base from a far larger clone, so likely a read error. The sample carries other DNA sequences with the same CDR3. The V call is TRDV2, the J call TRDJ1; 9 bases agree with TRDD3. Trimming cost V 3 bases and J 3 bases; bases outside gene matches: 13. Germline V gene lookup returns CDR1 GEAIGNYY and CDR2 EKD. The CDR3 has 17 residues. The DNA of the CDR3 is TGTGCCTGTGACCCTCTGCTGGGGGATCGTGGCGCCGATAAACTCATCTTT. Its protein product is CACDPLLGDRGADKLIF.

A word on this clone: TCRdb shows a much larger clone's protein in place of this DNA's translation, and the two differ at residue 5, likely through a read error; the protein shown is translated from the DNA. This rearrangement joins TRDV2 to TRDJ1, with TRDD3 identical over 8 bases. This CDR3 is built from 19 residues. The junction had 16 bases not matched to a gene; V was cut back by 2 bases and J by 0 bases. Germline V CDR1 and CDR2: GEAIGNYY, EKD. The CDR3 protein is CACDIVSTGGDRHTDKLIF. CDR3 DNA sequence: TGTGCCTGTGACATCGTGAGCACTGGGGGTGACCGGCACACCGATAAACTCATCTTT.

Details on this clone: This DNA's translation differs at residue 16 from TCRdb's protein, which comes from a much larger clone; a read error is likely, and the protein shown is translated from the DNA. This rearrangement joins TRDV2 to TRDJ1; 9 bases line up with TRDD3. The germline V gene has CDR1 GEAIGNYY and CDR2 EKD. The length of the CDR3 is 18 residues. The CDR3: CACDTVYTGGDYTDKRIF. CDR3 bases: TGTGCCTGTGACACTGTCTATACTGGGGGAGATTACACCGATAAACGCATCTTT.

Of note for this clone: TCRdb attributes to this sequence the protein of a much larger clone, which differs from the DNA translation at residue 6; a read error is likely, and the protein displayed is translated from the DNA. The CDR3 protein is CACDTMDHGGYATDKLIF. Here the CDR3 DNA reads TGTGCCTGTGACACCATGGACCATGGGGGATACGCTACCGATAAACTCATCTTT. The chain employs TRDV2 and TRDJ1, with 11 bases identical to TRDD3. With 0 bases clipped from V and 2 bases from J, the junction kept 10 bases outside the gene matches. Germline V gives CDR1 GEAIGNYY, CDR2 EKD. The CDR3 totals 18 residues.

In regard to this clone: Only one base separates this from a far larger clonotype, so it likely reflects a read error. Other DNA sequences in this sample translate to the same CDR3. The DNA for the CDR3 is TGTGCCTGTGACACCCTTACTATGCGTGAGGGGGATACCTCCGATAAACTCATCTTT. Translating it yields CACDTLTMREGDTSDKLIF. The rearrangement uses TRDV2 and TRDJ1, with 9 bases that match TRDD3. This CDR3 contains 19 residues. J was trimmed by 3 bases and V by 0 bases; bases with no gene match: 16. Germline assignment: CDR1 GEAIGNYY and CDR2 EKD.